Listed below are T cell receptor beta chains from one sample, sequenced in a study of T cell changes during pregnancy in multiple sclerosis. Method: immunoSEQ multiplex PCR; TCRdb's copy keeps in-frame clones and lacks some. The table lists 25,000 to 30,000 clones, about 91% of them singletons. The sequences come from CD4+ T cells from peripheral blood mononuclear cells, collected in the second trimester of pregnancy. These receptors were collected from a female donor with multiple sclerosis, enrolled in a pregnancy study. Both conserved end residues are part of each CDR3. Fields, in order: CDR3 length, clone size, D gene, V gene, J gene, CDR3 DNA, CDR3 protein. D genes are given only for firm matches. Clone size appears in some rows only: once, few, many, or a class for an expanded clone.

CDR3 length: 13
clone size: NA
D gene: NA
V gene: TRBV28
J gene: TRBJ1-1
CDR3 DNA: TGTGCCAGCAGTTTAAACATGAACACTGAAGCTTTCTTT
CDR3 protein: CASSLNMNTEAFF

CDR3 length: 14
clone size: NA
D gene: NA
V gene: TRBV7-9
J gene: TRBJ1-6
CDR3 DNA: TGTGCCAGCAGCTTAGGGACTGTCGGGTCACCCCTCCACTTT
CDR3 protein: CASSLGTVGSPLHF

CDR3 length: 16
clone size: NA
D gene: TRBD2
V gene: TRBV5-1
J gene: TRBJ2-7
CDR3 DNA: TGCGCCAGCAGCGGGAGCGGGGGTGGCCTCTCCTACGAGCAGTACTTC
CDR3 protein: CASSGSGGGLSYEQYF

CDR3 length: 15
clone size: few
D gene: NA
V gene: TRBV9
J gene: TRBJ1-5
CDR3 DNA: TGTGCCAGCAGCGTAGGGGCTGGGGGCGAGGAGCCCCAGCATTTT
CDR3 protein: CASSVGAGGEEPQHF

CDR3 length: 15
clone size: few
D gene: NA
V gene: TRBV2
J gene: TRBJ1-2
CDR3 DNA: TGTGCCAGCAGTGAAGCGCTTCGGGGGACTGGTGGCTACACCTTC
CDR3 protein: CASSEALRGTGGYTF

CDR3 length: 13
clone size: NA
D gene: NA
V gene: TRBV29-1
J gene: TRBJ2-3
CDR3 DNA: TGCAGCGTTGGCGAAACTGGAGGCTATACGCAGTATTTT
CDR3 protein: CSVGETGGYTQYF

CDR3 length: 14
clone size: NA
D gene: TRBD2
V gene: TRBV7-9
J gene: TRBJ2-1
CDR3 DNA: TGTGCCAGCAGCTTAGGTGTAGCGGGCAATGAGCAGTTCTTC
CDR3 protein: CASSLGVAGNEQFF

CDR3 length: 16
clone size: NA
D gene: NA
V gene: TRBV9
J gene: TRBJ2-3
CDR3 DNA: TGTGCCAGCAGCGTAGATCCTAGCCCTATGACAGATACGCAGTATTTT
CDR3 protein: CASSVDPSPMTDTQYF

CDR3 length: 13
clone size: once
D gene: NA
V gene: TRBV7-9
J gene: TRBJ1-2
CDR3 DNA: TGTGCCAGCAGCTTATTTTCTGAGAATGGCTACACCTTC
CDR3 protein: CASSLFSENGYTF

CDR3 length: 13
clone size: NA
D gene: NA
V gene: TRBV11-1
J gene: TRBJ2-1
CDR3 DNA: TGTGCCAGCAGGCGTATAGAATACAATGAGCAGTTCTTC
CDR3 protein: CASRRIEYNEQFF

CDR3 length: 14
clone size: few
D gene: TRBD1
V gene: TRBV7-2
J gene: TRBJ1-1
CDR3 DNA: TGTGCCAGCAGCTGGGGGACAGTCCTAACTGAAGCTTTCTTT
CDR3 protein: CASSWGTVLTEAFF

CDR3 length: 15
clone size: NA
D gene: NA
V gene: TRBV18
J gene: TRBJ2-3
CDR3 DNA: TGTGCCAGCTCACATCAATCAGGGCCCACAGATACGCAGTATTTT
CDR3 protein: CASSHQSGPTDTQYF

CDR3 length: 12
clone size: NA
D gene: NA
V gene: TRBV28
J gene: TRBJ1-5
CDR3 DNA: TGTGCCAGCTGGGGAGACGTCAGGACCCAGCATTTT
CDR3 protein: CASWGDVRTQHF

CDR3 length: 17
clone size: NA
D gene: TRBD2
V gene: TRBV19
J gene: TRBJ2-3
CDR3 DNA: TGTGCCAGTAGTATAGGTGGTAGCGGGGGGGCTAAAGATACGCAGTATTTT
CDR3 protein: CASSIGGSGGAKDTQYF

CDR3 length: 14
clone size: few
D gene: TRBD1
V gene: TRBV7-9
J gene: TRBJ1-6
CDR3 DNA: TGTGCCAGCAGCCCCGGGACAGGGAGTTCACCCCTCCACTTT
CDR3 protein: CASSPGTGSSPLHF

CDR3 length: 14
clone size: NA
D gene: NA
V gene: TRBV15
J gene: TRBJ1-2
CDR3 DNA: TGTGCCACCAGCACCGCCCAGGGGAACGAAGGCTACACCTTC
CDR3 protein: CATSTAQGNEGYTF

CDR3 length: 13
clone size: once
D gene: NA
V gene: TRBV7-9
J gene: TRBJ1-2
CDR3 DNA: TGTGCCAGCAGCTTTGAACAGGGAAATGGCTACACCTTC
CDR3 protein: CASSFEQGNGYTF

CDR3 length: 13
clone size: NA
D gene: NA
V gene: TRBV18
J gene: TRBJ1-5
CDR3 DNA: TGTGCCAGCTCACCTTCTGATGAGGGGCCCCAGCATTTT
CDR3 protein: CASSPSDEGPQHF

CDR3 length: 14
clone size: NA
D gene: TRBD2
V gene: TRBV2
J gene: TRBJ2-1
CDR3 DNA: TGTGCCAGCTTAGCGGGGGGGCTGGTGAATGAGCAGTTCTTC
CDR3 protein: CASLAGGLVNEQFF

CDR3 length: 14
clone size: NA
D gene: TRBD2
V gene: TRBV5-1
J gene: TRBJ2-5
CDR3 DNA: TGCGCCAGCAGCCGGGGGGAGAACGGGGAGACCCAGTACTTC
CDR3 protein: CASSRGENGETQYF

CDR3 length: 15
clone size: NA
D gene: NA
V gene: TRBV5-1
J gene: TRBJ1-1
CDR3 DNA: TGCGCCAGCAGCCCCGTTTCTTCGGGGTTCACTGAAGCTTTCTTT
CDR3 protein: CASSPVSSGFTEAFF

CDR3 length: 15
clone size: NA
D gene: NA
V gene: TRBV6-5
J gene: TRBJ1-4
CDR3 DNA: TGTGCCAGCAGTTCCCCGACAGCGGGGAATGAAAAACTGTTTTTT
CDR3 protein: CASSSPTAGNEKLFF

CDR3 length: 16
clone size: once
D gene: TRBD1
V gene: TRBV18
J gene: TRBJ1-2
CDR3 DNA: TGTGCCAGCTCACCACCCGGACAGGGGGTTGCCTATGGCTACACCTTC
CDR3 protein: CASSPPGQGVAYGYTF

CDR3 length: 15
clone size: NA
D gene: TRBD2
V gene: TRBV29-1
J gene: TRBJ2-1
CDR3 DNA: TGCAGCTTTGGACGGGGACTAGCGGGGGGGAATGAGCAGTTCTTC
CDR3 protein: CSFGRGLAGGNEQFF

CDR3 length: 15
clone size: NA
D gene: TRBD2
V gene: TRBV4-1
J gene: TRBJ2-7
CDR3 DNA: TGCGCCAGCAGCTCACGGGCGGGGGGGACTTACGAGCAGTACTTC
CDR3 protein: CASSSRAGGTYEQYF

CDR3 length: 16
clone size: NA
D gene: TRBD1
V gene: TRBV6-6
J gene: TRBJ1-3
CDR3 DNA: TGTGCCAGCAGTTCCCCGGGACAGGGCGGTGGAAACACCATATATTTT
CDR3 protein: CASSSPGQGGGNTIYF

CDR3 length: 15
clone size: NA
D gene: NA
V gene: TRBV4-1
J gene: TRBJ2-7
CDR3 DNA: TGCGCCAGCAGCCCCCTCCGGGGAGCCCCCGGCGCTCCGTACTTC
CDR3 protein: CASSPLRGAPGAPYF

CDR3 length: 16
clone size: once
D gene: NA
V gene: TRBV4-1
J gene: TRBJ1-4
CDR3 DNA: TGCGCCAGCAGCCCCCGCGCGGCTGCAACTAATGAAAAACTGTTTTTT
CDR3 protein: CASSPRAAATNEKLFF

CDR3 length: 15
clone size: NA
D gene: NA
V gene: TRBV5-4
J gene: TRBJ1-2
CDR3 DNA: TGCGCCAGCAGCTTAGATATAGGACAGTCCTATGGCTACACCTTC
CDR3 protein: CASSLDIGQSYGYTF

CDR3 length: 15
clone size: NA
D gene: TRBD2
V gene: TRBV7-2
J gene: TRBJ2-3
CDR3 DNA: TGTGCCAGCAGCCCCTGGACTAGCCAGACAGATACGCAGTATTTT
CDR3 protein: CASSPWTSQTDTQYF

CDR3 length: 17
clone size: NA
D gene: TRBD1
V gene: TRBV25-1
J gene: TRBJ1-4
CDR3 DNA: TGTGCCAGCAGTGAATTTCGGACAGGGGTTGAGGAAGAAAAACTGTTTTTT
CDR3 protein: CASSEFRTGVEEEKLFF

CDR3 length: 14
clone size: NA
D gene: NA
V gene: TRBV5-1
J gene: TRBJ1-2
CDR3 DNA: TGCGCCAGCAGCAGAATCGCGGGGCAGGATGGCTACACCTTC
CDR3 protein: CASSRIAGQDGYTF

CDR3 length: 16
clone size: NA
D gene: TRBD1
V gene: TRBV2
J gene: TRBJ1-1
CDR3 DNA: TGTGCCAGCAGTGAAGCTTCTGGGACAGGGAGCACTGAAGCTTTCTTT
CDR3 protein: CASSEASGTGSTEAFF

CDR3 length: 16
clone size: once
D gene: NA
V gene: TRBV5-6
J gene: TRBJ1-4
CDR3 DNA: TGTGCCAGCAGCCTCCAAGATCCAGGGAGGGTTGAAAAACTGTTTTTT
CDR3 protein: CASSLQDPGRVEKLFF

CDR3 length: 13
clone size: NA
D gene: NA
V gene: TRBV6-6
J gene: TRBJ1-1
CDR3 DNA: TGTGCCAGCGCCCGGTCCGGTGGCACTGAAGCTTTCTTT
CDR3 protein: CASARSGGTEAFF

CDR3 length: 14
clone size: NA
D gene: TRBD2
V gene: TRBV5-1
J gene: TRBJ2-1
CDR3 DNA: TGCGCCAGCACTAGCGGGGGAAACTACAATGAGCAGTTCTTC
CDR3 protein: CASTSGGNYNEQFF

CDR3 length: 15
clone size: NA
D gene: NA
V gene: TRBV12-5
J gene: TRBJ2-1
CDR3 DNA: TGTGCTAGTGGTTCAGGACAGAGCTCCTACAATGAGCAGTTCTTC
CDR3 protein: CASGSGQSSYNEQFF

CDR3 length: 14
clone size: NA
D gene: TRBD1
V gene: TRBV29-1
J gene: TRBJ2-1
CDR3 DNA: TGCAGCGCCGAGGACAGGGGGGGGTACAATGAGCAGTTCTTC
CDR3 protein: CSAEDRGGYNEQFF

CDR3 length: 15
clone size: NA
D gene: NA
V gene: TRBV10-3
J gene: TRBJ1-2
CDR3 DNA: TGTGCCATCAGTGAGTCGGCCCTTAAGAACTATGGCTACACCTTC
CDR3 protein: CAISESALKNYGYTF

CDR3 length: 11
clone size: NA
D gene: NA
V gene: TRBV20-1
J gene: TRBJ2-3
CDR3 DNA: TGCAGTGCTCTCCCGGGAGATACGCAGTATTTT
CDR3 protein: CSALPGDTQYF